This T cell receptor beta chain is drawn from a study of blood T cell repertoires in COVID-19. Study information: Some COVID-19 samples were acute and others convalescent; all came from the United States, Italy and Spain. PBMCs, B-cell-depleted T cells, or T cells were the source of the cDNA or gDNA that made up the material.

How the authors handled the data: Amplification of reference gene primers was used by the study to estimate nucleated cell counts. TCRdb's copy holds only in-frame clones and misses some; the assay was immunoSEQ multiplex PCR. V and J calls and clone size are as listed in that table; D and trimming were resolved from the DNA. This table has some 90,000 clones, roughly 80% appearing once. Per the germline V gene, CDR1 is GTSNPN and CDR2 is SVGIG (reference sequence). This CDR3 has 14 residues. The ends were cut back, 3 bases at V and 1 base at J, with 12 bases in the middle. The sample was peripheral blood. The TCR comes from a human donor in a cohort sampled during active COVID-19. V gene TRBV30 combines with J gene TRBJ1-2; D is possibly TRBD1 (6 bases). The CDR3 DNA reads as TGTGCCTGGAGGACGTCAGGGGTTAACTATGGCTACACCTTC. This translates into CAWRTSGVNYGYTF.